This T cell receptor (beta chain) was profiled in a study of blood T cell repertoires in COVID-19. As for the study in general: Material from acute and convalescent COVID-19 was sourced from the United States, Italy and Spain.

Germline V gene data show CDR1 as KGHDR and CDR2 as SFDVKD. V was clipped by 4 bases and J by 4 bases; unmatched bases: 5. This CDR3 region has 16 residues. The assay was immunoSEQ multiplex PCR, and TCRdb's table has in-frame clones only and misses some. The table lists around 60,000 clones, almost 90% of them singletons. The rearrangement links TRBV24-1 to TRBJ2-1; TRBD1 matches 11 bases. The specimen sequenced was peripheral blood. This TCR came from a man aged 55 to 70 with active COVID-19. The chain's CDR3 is CATSEIGQGAYNEQFF. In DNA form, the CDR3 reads TGTGCCACCAGTGAGATCGGACAGGGGGCTTACAATGAGCAGTTCTTC.